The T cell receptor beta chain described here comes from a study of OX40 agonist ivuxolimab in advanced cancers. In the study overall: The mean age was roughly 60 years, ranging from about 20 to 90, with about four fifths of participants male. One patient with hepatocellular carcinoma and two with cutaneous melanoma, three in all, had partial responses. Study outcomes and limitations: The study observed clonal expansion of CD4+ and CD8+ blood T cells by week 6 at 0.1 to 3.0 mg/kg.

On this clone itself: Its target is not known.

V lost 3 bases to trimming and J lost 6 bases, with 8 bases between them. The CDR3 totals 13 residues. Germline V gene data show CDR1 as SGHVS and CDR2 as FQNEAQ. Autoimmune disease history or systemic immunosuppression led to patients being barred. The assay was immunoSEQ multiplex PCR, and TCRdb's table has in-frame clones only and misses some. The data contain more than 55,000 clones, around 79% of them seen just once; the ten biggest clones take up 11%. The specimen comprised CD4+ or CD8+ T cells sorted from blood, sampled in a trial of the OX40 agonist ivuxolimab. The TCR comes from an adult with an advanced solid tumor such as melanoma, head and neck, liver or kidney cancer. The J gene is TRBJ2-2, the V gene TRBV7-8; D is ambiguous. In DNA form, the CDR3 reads TGTGCCAGCAGCTTCGGTGCAGCCGGGGAGCTGTTTTTT. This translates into CASSFGAAGELFF.